The T cell receptor beta chain described here comes from a study of T cell changes during pregnancy in multiple sclerosis. This clone was seen only once. Produced via immunoSEQ multiplex PCR; TCRdb's table is partial and in-frame only. This table holds about 29,000 clones, 75% to 90% found once. Trimming removed 6 bases from V and 4 bases from J; junction bases left unmatched: 4. The CDR3 contains 13 residues. Looked up from germline, CDR1 is MNHNY and CDR2 is SVGAGI (reference sequence). The gene calls are TRBV6-6 and TRBJ2-3; 7 nucleotides agree with TRBD1. The sequence was collected from a female donor with multiple sclerosis, enrolled in a pregnancy study. The sequenced sample was CD8+ T cells from peripheral blood mononuclear cells, obtained after pregnancy. CDR3 in amino acids: CASSRQGPDTQYF. CDR3 bases: TGTGCCAGCAGCCGACAGGGACCAGATACGCAGTATTTT.